The entry that follows covers one T cell receptor beta chain sequence. At one of its ends the junction is not consistent with the germline gene, which may arise from a read error. RNA transcripts served as the template for amplifying TCR beta CDR3 regions. The primer set for the first-round RT-PCR of the TCR CDR3 was HTBI. A single record per CDR3 protein comes from TCRdb applying MiXCR to the multiplex PCR reads. The table lists 300,000 to 450,000 distinct CDR3 sequences, about 12% of them singletons. Germline loops: CDR1 LGHDT, CDR2 YNNKEL (reference sequence). The CDR3 covers 11 residues. Fresh peripheral blood, around 9.2 ml of it, supplied the PBMCs. This sample stems from a study of T cells in Graves' hyperthyroidism and ophthalmopathy.

Sample: blood. The sequence derives from a woman aged 18-29 years with Graves' hyperthyroidism. This rearrangement joins TRBV3-1 to TRBJ2-7; D is ambiguous. The CDR3 here is CASSQSYGQYF. As DNA, the CDR3 is TGTGCCAGCAGCCAAAGCTACGGGCAGTACTTC.